One sample yielded the 26 T cell receptor beta chains listed below, sequenced in a study of PD-L1 blockade in urothelial cancer. Time point here: peripheral blood 6 weeks after treatment start. Clones were read by immunoSEQ multiplex PCR, and TCRdb kept only the in-frame ones, dropping some. The sample carries about 91,000 clones, over 65% recorded once. This specimen was PBMCs, taken around atezolizumab (anti-PD-L1) treatment. The receptors here all came from a man between 65 and 85 years old with urothelial cancer.

The chain couples TRBV19 to TRBJ2-2, with no clear D. The CDR3 contains 14 residues. The V gene's germline CDR1 is LNHDA and CDR2 SQIVND (reference sequence). The V gene lost 3 bases and the J gene lost 4 bases, with 9 bases spanning the gap. Here the CDR3 DNA reads TGTGCCAGTAGTATTAACCCGGGCACCGGGGAGCTGTTTTTT. Its protein product is CASSINPGTGELFF.

The chain has TRBV11-3 and TRBJ2-1, with a tentative D call TRBD2 (7 bases). The CDR3 extends over 14 amino acids. Germline V lookup: CDR1 SGHNT, CDR2 YENEEA. Trimming pared 5 bases from V and 2 bases from J, leaving 10 bases between. The CDR3, as DNA: TGTGCCAGCAGCCAAGGGGGGGCCTACAATGAGCAGTTCTTC. It is translated as CASSQGGAYNEQFF.

The rearrangement links TRBV4-1 to TRBJ2-7; tentatively, D is TRBD1 (5 bases). Per the germline V gene, CDR1 is MGHRA and CDR2 is YSYEKL. V was pared by 8 bases and J by 1 base, with 12 bases between. This CDR3 comprises 13 residues. CDR3 amino acids: CASSRSGSYEQYF. The DNA of the CDR3 is TGCGCCAGCTCCCGGTCAGGGTCCTACGAGCAGTACTTC.

This chain uses TRBV5-1 with TRBJ2-2; possible D gene TRBD2, 6 bases. V lost 0 bases and J 5 bases, leaving 8 bases between the germline ends. The CDR3 totals 14 residues. In germline, CDR1 is SGHRS, CDR2 YFSETQ. CDR3 sequence: CASSLAGGTGELFF. CDR3 DNA: TGCGCCAGCAGCTTGGCCGGGGGAACCGGGGAGCTGTTTTTT.

The V gene is TRBV9, the J gene TRBJ1-2; D is undetermined. CDR1 and CDR2 from the germline V gene are SGDLS and YYNGEE. The CDR3 is 15 amino acids. V was trimmed by 0 bases and J by 4 bases, leaving 13 bases between them. The CDR3 loop reads CASSVDVGATYGYTF. The CDR3 region has the DNA TGTGCCAGCAGCGTAGACGTTGGAGCCACCTATGGCTACACCTTC.

The chain couples TRBV18 to TRBJ2-7, with TRBD1 identical over 8 bases. V shed 3 bases, J shed 5 bases, and the junction held 3 bases outside the gene matches. Germline-derived CDR1 and CDR2 are KGHSH and LQKENI. CDR3 length: 13 residues. The CDR3: CASSPGQGNEQYF. CDR3 DNA: TGTGCCAGCTCACCTGGACAGGGTAACGAGCAGTACTTC.

This clone was counted once. The gene calls are TRBV7-2 and TRBJ2-3, with TRBD2 identical over 11 bases. Trimming cost V 4 bases and J 9 bases; bases outside gene matches: 12. CDR3 length equals 16 residues. The V gene's germline CDR1 is SGHTA and CDR2 FQGNSA. CDR3 bases: TGTGCCAGCAGCTCCTGGACTAGCGGGTCGGGGGGGACGCAGTATTTT. Translated: CASSSWTSGSGGTQYF.

This clone came up once. CDR3 coding DNA: TGTGCCAGCAGCGTAGGTCCCCTTATTAGCACAGATACGCAGTATTTT. Its translation is CASSVGPLISTDTQYF. The rearrangement joins TRBV9 to TRBJ2-3; D not certain. Between the trimmed V and J ends, which lost 0 bases and 0 bases, there was a span of 11 bases. CDR1 is SGDLS, CDR2 YYNGEE, per germline. This CDR3 contains 16 residues.

The chain employs TRBV19 and TRBJ1-1, with 10 bases identical to TRBD1. Trimming removed 6 bases from V and 5 bases from J; junction bases left unmatched: 12. The CDR3 has 16 amino acids. Germline values: CDR1 LNHDA, CDR2 SQIVND (reference sequence). The CDR3, as DNA: TGTGCCAGTAGAAACTCCCCCGGGACAGGGGTTACTGAAGCTTTCTTT. This sequence encodes CASRNSPGTGVTEAFF.

This clone has a single count. The genes are TRBV6-5 and TRBJ2-3; perhaps TRBD1 as D (6 bases). The CDR3 sequence is 15 residues long. The germline V and J ends were trimmed by 4 bases and 0 bases, with 11 bases remaining between them. Germline V gene data show CDR1 as MNHEY and CDR2 as SVGAGI. The CDR3 is CASSSGQTSTDTQYF. DNA of the CDR3: TGTGCCAGCAGTTCGGGACAAACTAGCACAGATACGCAGTATTTT.

This clone has a single count. The chain combines TRBV15 with TRBJ1-1, with D hard to call. The CDR3 is 13 amino acids. Trimming cost V 0 bases and J 6 bases, with 8 bases left between them. Germline V gives CDR1 LNHNV, CDR2 YYDKDF (reference sequence). The CDR3 loop is CATSRDMASEAFF. CDR3 coding DNA: TGTGCCACCAGCAGAGATATGGCCTCTGAAGCTTTCTTT.

V and J are TRBV6-5 and TRBJ1-5, with D possibly TRBD1 on 5 matching bases. Germline V lookup: CDR1 MNHEY, CDR2 SVGAGI. This CDR3 comprises 15 residues. Between the trimmed V and J ends, which lost 10 bases and 1 base, there was a span of 17 bases. CDR3 sequence reads: CATSQGRTSNQPQHF. CDR3 sequence (DNA): TGTGCCACCTCCCAGGGAAGAACGAGCAATCAGCCCCAGCATTTT.

This chain joins TRBV7-9 and TRBJ2-2; D possibly corresponds to TRBD2 (6 bases). This CDR3 has 14 residues. Per germline, CDR1 SEHNR and CDR2 FQNEAQ (reference sequence). The V gene lost 5 bases and the J gene lost 6 bases, with 13 bases spanning the gap. This chain's CDR3 is CASSPTEGSGELFF. The CDR3 region has the DNA TGTGCCAGCAGCCCGACGGAGGGTTCCGGGGAGCTGTTTTTT.

The rearrangement uses TRBV5-1 and TRBJ2-5; D not certain. From germline, CDR1 is SGHRS and CDR2 YFSETQ. V gave up 2 bases and J gave up 5 bases, with 13 bases separating them. The CDR3 length is 14 residues. The DNA for the CDR3 is TGCGCCAGCAGCTTCCAGGAACCAAGTGAGACCCAGTACTTC. Its protein is CASSFQEPSETQYF.

This sequence joins TRBV28 and TRBJ2-2; 7 bases agree with TRBD1. CDR1 MDHEN and CDR2 SYDVKM come from the germline V gene. There are 15 residues in the CDR3. The V gene end was trimmed by 4 bases and the J gene end by 3 bases; junction bases not matched to a gene: 5. The CDR3 loop is CASSWQGVDTGELFF. In DNA form, the CDR3 reads TGTGCCAGCAGTTGGCAGGGGGTAGACACCGGGGAGCTGTTTTTT.

This rearrangement joins TRBV6-1 to TRBJ1-2, with D possibly TRBD1 on 5 matching bases. The CDR3 is made up of 14 amino acids. Trimming pared 4 bases from V and 4 bases from J, leaving 13 bases between. Per the germline V gene, CDR1 is MNHNS and CDR2 is SASEGT. For the CDR3, the DNA is TGTGCCAGCAGTGCAGGGCAGGGAAGCTATGGCTACACCTTC. Translating gives CASSAGQGSYGYTF.

This chain uses TRBV30 with TRBJ2-1, with 8 bases matching TRBD2. With V trimmed by 2 bases and J by 2 bases, 5 bases remained unmatched. This CDR3 is 15 amino acids long. Germline-derived CDR1 and CDR2 are GTSNPN and SVGIG (reference sequence). The CDR3 sequence: CAWSPSGSAYNEQFF. The CDR3, as DNA: TGTGCCTGGAGTCCGAGCGGGAGCGCCTACAATGAGCAGTTCTTC.

The CDR3 loop is CASHPGTGFNQPQHF. CDR3 coding DNA: TGTGCCAGCCACCCGGGGACAGGCTTCAATCAGCCCCAGCATTTT. The chain combines TRBV6-5 with TRBJ1-5, with TRBD1 matching 8 bases. CDR3 length: 15 residues. V was clipped by 8 bases and J by 3 bases; unmatched bases: 9. The germline gives CDR1 MNHEY, CDR2 SVGAGI.

This chain connects TRBV4-3 to TRBJ1-3, with a weak D call TRBD1 (5 bases). CDR1 LGHNA and CDR2 YSLEER come from the germline V gene. CDR3 size: 14 residues. V shed 4 bases and J shed 2 bases, with 9 bases lying between them. The DNA for the CDR3 is TGCGCCAGCAGCCCGGTAGGGGCTGGAAACACCATATATTTT. Its translation: CASSPVGAGNTIYF.

The chain has TRBV6-6 and TRBJ2-7; tentative D call: TRBD1 (7 bases). V was pared by 2 bases and J by 6 bases, with 17 bases between. The germline CDR1 and CDR2 sequences are MNHNY and SVGAGI (reference sequence). This CDR3 contains 15 residues. DNA of the CDR3: TGTGCCAGCAGTTACACTTTGGAGGGGGCCTTCGAGCAGTACTTC. It encodes CASSYTLEGAFEQYF.

The genes are TRBV19 and TRBJ2-5; D remains ambiguous. The CDR3 contains 14 residues. Trimming cost V 2 bases and J 1 base, with 8 bases left between them. CDR1 is LNHDA and CDR2 is SQIVND in the germline V gene (reference sequence). The CDR3, as DNA: TGTGCCAGTAGTATAAGACATCTCCAAGAGACCCAGTACTTC. Its translation is CASSIRHLQETQYF.

V usage is TRBV27 and J usage is TRBJ2-1, with D maybe TRBD1 (6 bases). V dropped 2 bases and J dropped 0 bases, with 8 bases sitting between them. The germline CDR1 and CDR2 sequences are MNHEY and SMNVEV (reference sequence). The CDR3 loop spans 15 amino acids. DNA of the CDR3: TGTGCCAGCAGTTTAAGGGGGAGCTCCTACAATGAGCAGTTCTTC. It translates to CASSLRGSSYNEQFF.

The rearrangement uses TRBV2 and TRBJ1-5; no definite D call. CDR3 length: 15 amino acids. Germline V gene lookup returns CDR1 SNHLY and CDR2 FYNNEI. V lost 0 bases and J 3 bases, leaving 9 bases between the germline ends. The CDR3 coding sequence is TGTGCCAGCAGTGAAGCCCCCGTTCCCAATCAGCCCCAGCATTTT. It specifies CASSEAPVPNQPQHF.

The chain is built from TRBV5-1 and TRBJ2-5; 12 nucleotides match TRBD1. The CDR3 has 15 amino acids. Germline V gene lookup returns CDR1 SGHRS and CDR2 YFSETQ. V trimming: 4 bases; J trimming: 5 bases; junction bases outside the gene matches: 6. The CDR3 loop is CASSLGTGGRETQYF. The CDR3 coding sequence is TGCGCCAGCAGCCTCGGGACAGGGGGCCGGGAGACCCAGTACTTC.

This rearrangement joins TRBV6-6 to TRBJ2-5, with TRBD1 identical over 8 bases. Per the germline V gene, CDR1 is MNHNY and CDR2 is SVGAGI (reference sequence). With V trimmed by 8 bases and J by 2 bases, 1 base remained unmatched. The length of the CDR3 is 12 residues. The CDR3 DNA reads TGTGCCAGCCACAGGGGGCAAGAGACCCAGTACTTC. Translation: CASHRGQETQYF.

This clone showed up just a few times. V and J are TRBV7-2 and TRBJ2-1; 8 bases agree with TRBD2. Trimming took 6 bases from V and 7 from J; bases not matched to a gene: 8. The CDR3 spans 14 residues. The germline gives CDR1 SGHTA, CDR2 FQGNSA. The chain's CDR3 is CASSPGGPHNEQFF. CDR3 sequence (DNA): TGTGCCAGCAGTCCGGGAGGGCCGCATAATGAGCAGTTCTTC.